This T cell receptor (beta chain) derives from a study of a mutant IDH1 vaccine in newly diagnosed glioma. Across the study: Averaging about 37 years of age, treated patients were about 60% male and approximately 40% female.

Time point in this sample: baseline, week 1 (first vaccination visit). Sample treatment: pre-vaccination baseline after standard-of-care therapy. The CDR3 sequence is 15 residues long. CDR1 is MNHNS, CDR2 SASEGT, per germline. Unmatched junction bases numbered 3, after V lost 6 bases and J lost 1 base. Produced via immunoSEQ multiplex PCR; TCRdb's table is partial and in-frame only. The data contain under 35,000 clones, approximately 80% of them singletons. The source material was PBMCs, sampled from a glioma patient treated with radiotherapy, temozolomide or both. The chain uses TRBV6-1 and TRBJ2-3; 11 bases match TRBD2. This clonotype originated in a man younger than 45 with glioma. For the CDR3, the DNA is TGTGCCAGCAGGGGGACTAGCGGCCGCACAGATACGCAGTATTTT. This codes for CASRGTSGRTDTQYF.